The entry below gives a single T cell receptor (beta chain) sequence along with its context. Its antigen is as yet unknown. The sample belongs to a study of shared clonotypes between healthy human individuals. Whole-study results and caveats: Clonotype sharing levels among donors were expected to vary with sequencing depth. Exclusively blood specimens were collected; tissue repertoires likely differ.

After removal of 2 bases from V and 9 bases from J, the junction contained 3 bases not matched to a gene. Germline assignment: CDR1 SGDLS and CDR2 YYNGEE. There are 12 residues in the CDR3. Profiling relied on immunoSEQ multiplex PCR, and the TCRdb table lists in-frame clones only, not all of them. The data contain some 200,000 clones, roughly 93% of them singletons. The clonotype originates from a woman aged 25 to 39 in good health. The rearrangement joins TRBV9 to TRBJ2-3, with 7 bases identical to TRBD1. The sample consisted of naive CD4+ T cells sorted from blood. Subset described: CD45RA+ positively selected. The CDR3 DNA reads as TGTGCCAGCAGCGTTACAGGGGACACGCAGTATTTT. It is translated as CASSVTGDTQYF.